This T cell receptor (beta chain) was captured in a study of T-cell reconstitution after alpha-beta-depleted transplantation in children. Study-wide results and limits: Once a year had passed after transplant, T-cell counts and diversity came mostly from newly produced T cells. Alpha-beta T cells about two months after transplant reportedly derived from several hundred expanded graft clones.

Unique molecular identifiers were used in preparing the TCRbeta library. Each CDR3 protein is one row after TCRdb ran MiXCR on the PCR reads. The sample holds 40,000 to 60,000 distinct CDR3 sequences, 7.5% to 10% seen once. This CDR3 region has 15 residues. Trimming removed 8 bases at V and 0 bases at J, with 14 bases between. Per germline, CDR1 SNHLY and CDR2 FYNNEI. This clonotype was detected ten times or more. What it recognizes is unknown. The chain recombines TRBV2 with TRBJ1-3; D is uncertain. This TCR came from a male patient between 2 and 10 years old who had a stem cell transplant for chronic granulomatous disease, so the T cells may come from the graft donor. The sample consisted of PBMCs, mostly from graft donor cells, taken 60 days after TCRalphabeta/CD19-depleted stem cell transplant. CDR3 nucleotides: TGTGCCAGCGTGGCAGGTCCGAGCTCTGGAAACACCATATATTTT. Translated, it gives CASVAGPSSGNTIYF.